Listed below are T cell receptor beta chains from one sample, sequenced in a study of Graves' ophthalmopathy and Graves' hyperthyroidism. TCRdb called the multiplex PCR reads again in MiXCR, with one record for every CDR3 protein. Among 300,000 or so distinct CDR3 sequences, 15% to 20% were seen once, and the ten largest hold approximately 13%. What was sequenced was peripheral blood. The source of these receptors is an adult man with Graves' ophthalmopathy. The CDR3 runs from the conserved cysteine through the conserved F or W. A D gene is named only where the DNA matches it firmly. Rows may omit the clone size; those that give it use once, few, many or a size class.

abundance | len | j_gene | d_gene | v_gene | CDR3aa | CDR3nt
many | 13 | TRBJ1-1 | NA | TRBV6-1 | CASSTPFPAEAFF | TGTGCCAGCAGTACCCCTTTTCCCGCTGAAGCTTTCTTT
NA | 13 | TRBJ2-5 | NA | TRBV24-1 | CATSGVGEETQYF | TGTGCCACCAGTGGTGTAGGGGAGGAGACCCAGTACTTC
many | 14 | TRBJ1-5 | TRBD1 | TRBV7-9 | CASSFQGADQPQHF | TGTGCCAGCAGCTTTCAGGGGGCTGATCAGCCCCAGCATTTT
many | 13 | TRBJ2-4 | NA | TRBV4-1 | CAGSQGWGNIQYF | TGCGCCGGCAGCCAAGGGTGGGGAAACATTCAGTACTTC
many | 14 | TRBJ1-5 | NA | TRBV19 | CASSMVTGHQPQHF | TGTGCCAGTAGTATGGTGACAGGCCATCAGCCCCAGCATTTT
many | 15 | TRBJ1-2 | NA | TRBV4-3 | CASSPSTRGLYGYTF | TGCGCCAGCAGCCCCTCGACCAGGGGCCTCTATGGCTACACCTTC
many | 15 | TRBJ1-3 | TRBD1 | TRBV30 | CAWSAWTGSGNTIYF | TGTGCCTGGAGTGCCTGGACAGGGTCGGGGAACACCATATATTTT
many | 13 | TRBJ2-7 | NA | TRBV11-2 | CASSPGRNYEQYF | TGTGCCAGCAGCCCAGGGCGGAACTACGAGCAGTACTTC
many | 14 | TRBJ1-2 | TRBD1 | TRBV30 | CAWSKGTGGYGYTF | TGTGCCTGGAGTAAGGGGACAGGGGGCTATGGCTACACCTTC
many | 15 | TRBJ1-2 | NA | TRBV27 | CASSPTARLNYGYTF | TGTGCCAGCAGCCCGACCGCCAGGCTTAACTATGGCTACACCTTC
many | 18 | TRBJ2-2 | NA | TRBV13 | CASSLVLAPYSGTGELFF | TGTGCCAGCAGCTTAGTGTTGGCTCCATATTCGGGTACCGGGGAGCTGTTTTTT
NA | 15 | TRBJ1-5 | TRBD1 | TRBV7-2 | CASSPKGQGEQPQHF | TGTGCCAGCAGCCCCAAGGGACAGGGGGAACAGCCCCAGCATTTT
many | 17 | TRBJ2-2 | TRBD2 | TRBV27 | CASTSLAGEANTGELFF | TGTGCCAGCACCTCACTAGCGGGAGAAGCGAACACCGGGGAGCTGTTTTTT
NA | 13 | TRBJ1-2 | NA | TRBV11-2 | CASSLGLGGGYTF | TGTGCCAGCAGCTTAGGGTTGGGAGGTGGCTACACCTTC
many | 14 | TRBJ2-6 | TRBD1 | TRBV29-1 | CSVTGGSGANVLTF | TGCAGCGTAACAGGGGGCTCTGGGGCCAACGTCCTGACTTTC
NA | 15 | TRBJ2-7 | NA | TRBV27 | CASSLSETPMFEQYF | TGTGCCAGCAGTTTAAGCGAGACCCCCATGTTCGAGCAGTACTTC
many | 16 | TRBJ2-3 | TRBD2 | TRBV6-1 | CASRRSSGVSTDTQYF | TGTGCCAGCAGGCGATCTAGCGGGGTATCCACAGATACGCAGTATTTT
many | 14 | TRBJ2-5 | TRBD1 | TRBV12-3/TRBV12-4 | CASERDRGGETQYF | TGTGCCAGTGAACGAGACAGGGGCGGAGAGACCCAGTACTTC
many | 14 | TRBJ2-2 | TRBD2 | TRBV20-1 | CSALAGDDTGELFF | TGCAGTGCTTTAGCGGGAGACGACACCGGGGAGCTGTTTTTT
many | 16 | TRBJ2-7 | TRBD2 | TRBV20-1 | CSARDRGSGILYEQYF | TGCAGTGCTAGAGATCGGGGTAGCGGGATTCTCTACGAGCAGTACTTC
many | 13 | TRBJ2-5 | NA | TRBV9 | CASSVRTMETQYF | TGTGCCAGCAGCGTGAGGACAATGGAGACCCAGTACTTC
many | 13 | TRBJ1-2 | TRBD1 | TRBV29-1 | CSVGRDRNYGYTF | TGCAGCGTCGGAAGGGACAGGAACTATGGCTACACCTTC
many | 17 | TRBJ2-7 | TRBD2 | TRBV28 | CASSFSGWAGVGSEQYF | TGTGCCAGCAGTTTCTCGGGGTGGGCGGGAGTAGGAAGCGAGCAGTACTTC
NA | 17 | TRBJ2-5 | TRBD2 | TRBV12-3/TRBV12-4 | CASSSPGLAGGQETQYF | TGTGCCAGCAGTTCTCCTGGACTAGCGGGAGGTCAAGAGACCCAGTACTTC
few | 14 | TRBJ1-3 | NA | TRBV5-1 | CASTDRSSGNTIYF | TGCGCCAGCACCGACAGGAGCTCTGGAAACACCATATATTTT
many | 16 | TRBJ2-5 | TRBD2 | TRBV6-2/TRBV6-3 | CASSYRRREGGGTQYF | TGTGCCAGCAGTTACCGGCGGCGGGAGGGCGGTGGGACCCAGTACTTC
NA | 11 | TRBJ1-1 | NA | TRBV24-1 | CATSAEVRAFF | TGTGCCACCAGTGCAGAGGTAAGAGCTTTCTTT
many | 13 | TRBJ2-5 | NA | TRBV7-2 | CASSLVHKETQYF | TGTGCCAGCAGCTTAGTGCACAAAGAGACCCAGTACTTC
many | 15 | TRBJ1-2 | NA | TRBV12-3/TRBV12-4 | CASSPDGDHYYGYTF | TGTGCCAGCAGCCCGGACGGAGACCACTACTATGGCTACACCTTC
few | 13 | TRBJ1-1 | NA | TRBV18 | CASSPWENTEAFF | TGTGCCAGCTCACCATGGGAGAACACTGAAGCTTTCTTT
NA | 15 | TRBJ2-7 | TRBD1 | TRBV19 | CASSARQGRTYEQYF | TGTGCCAGCAGTGCCCGACAGGGCAGGACCTACGAGCAGTACTTC
many | 15 | TRBJ1-1 | NA | TRBV10-3 | CAISESNDGPAEAFF | TGTGCCATCAGTGAGTCGAATGACGGGCCGGCTGAAGCTTTCTTT
NA | 13 | TRBJ2-7 | NA | TRBV2 | CASSEGYNYEQYF | TGTGCCAGCAGTGAGGGCTACAACTACGAGCAGTACTTC
many | 16 | TRBJ1-1 | NA | TRBV6-2/TRBV6-3 | CASSYHGGTSNTEAFF | TGTGCCAGCAGTTACCATGGGGGCACCTCAAACACTGAAGCTTTCTTT
many | 13 | TRBJ1-1 | NA | TRBV10-1 | CASSESGDTEALF | TGCGCCAGCAGTGAGTCGGGAGATACTGAAGCTCTCTTT
many | 16 | TRBJ2-5 | TRBD2 | TRBV24-1 | CATSDRGLAGEETQYF | TGTGCCACCAGTGACCGTGGACTAGCGGGGGAGGAGACCCAGTACTTC
many | 15 | TRBJ1-5 | NA | TRBV25-1 | CASSDGGSSNQPQHF | TGTGCCAGCAGTGACGGAGGGAGTAGCAATCAGCCCCAGCATTTT
NA | 13 | TRBJ2-4 | NA | TRBV30 | CARDDLAKNIQYF | TGTGCCCGCGACGATTTAGCCAAAAACATTCAGTACTTC
many | 12 | TRBJ2-7 | NA | TRBV6-1 | CATRAVLYEQYF | TGTGCCACCCGCGCCGTGTTGTACGAGCAGTACTTC
NA | 13 | TRBJ2-7 | NA | TRBV11-2 | CASSIKTGTEQYF | TGTGCCAGCAGCATAAAAACAGGGACCGAGCAGTACTTC
many | 12 | TRBJ2-3 | NA | TRBV6-1 | CACKASTDTQYF | TGTGCCTGCAAGGCAAGCACAGATACGCAGTATTTT
many | 16 | TRBJ2-7 | NA | TRBV29-1 | CSVGMSSSTARDEQYF | TGCAGCGTTGGCATGTCCTCGTCCACCGCGAGGGACGAGCAGTACTTC
NA | 15 | TRBJ1-5 | TRBD1 | TRBV6-1 | CASSVVQGANQPQHF | TGTGCCAGCAGTGTCGTACAGGGGGCGAATCAGCCCCAGCATTTT
once | 13 | TRBJ2-7 | NA | TRBV28 | CASSPWTAYEQYF | TGTGCCAGCAGCCCCTGGACAGCTTACGAGCAGTACTTC
many | 15 | TRBJ2-2 | NA | TRBV10-3 | CATSESKLDGGELFF | TGTGCCACCAGTGAGTCGAAGTTGGACGGCGGGGAGCTGTTTTTT
many | 18 | TRBJ2-6 | NA | TRBV6-2/TRBV6-3 | CASSYSKGTVSGANVLTF | TGTGCCAGCAGTTACTCGAAGGGGACTGTGTCTGGGGCCAACGTCCTGACTTTC
many | 17 | TRBJ2-2 | TRBD1 | TRBV14 | CASSQGHGQGRIGELFF | TGTGCCAGCAGCCAAGGGCACGGACAGGGGCGGATCGGGGAGCTGTTTTTT
NA | 14 | TRBJ2-7 | NA | TRBV12-3/TRBV12-4 | CASSLSRAPYEQYF | TGTGCCAGCAGCCTATCTCGGGCGCCCTACGAGCAGTACTTC
many | 16 | TRBJ2-7 | TRBD2 | TRBV14 | CASSQARLAGASEQYF | TGTGCCAGCAGCCAAGCCCGACTAGCGGGAGCCAGCGAGCAGTACTTC
many | 15 | TRBJ2-5 | TRBD1 | TRBV6-1 | CASSGWTGSGETQYF | TGTGCCAGCAGTGGTTGGACAGGGTCGGGGGAGACCCAGTACTTC
NA | 15 | TRBJ2-7 | NA | TRBV6-2/TRBV6-3 | CASSYRVGQYYEQSF | TGTGCCAGCAGTTACCGGGTTGGACAGTACTACGAGCAGTCCTTC
NA | 14 | TRBJ1-6 | TRBD1 | TRBV7-9 | CASSLNRGNSPLHF | TGTGCCAGCAGCCTCAACAGGGGTAATTCACCCCTCCACTTT
once | 12 | TRBJ2-5 | NA | TRBV7-2 | CASGGAWETQYF | TGTGCCAGCGGGGGGGCCTGGGAGACCCAGTACTTC
NA | 13 | TRBJ1-2 | NA | TRBV12-3/TRBV12-4 | CASSFSTGRGYTF | TGTGCCAGCAGTTTCTCGACCGGGAGGGGCTACACCTTC
many | 16 | TRBJ2-7 | NA | TRBV11-2 | CASSADTFRAAYEQYF | TGTGCCAGCAGCGCCGACACTTTTCGTGCGGCCTACGAGCAGTACTTC
many | 14 | TRBJ2-7 | TRBD2 | TRBV12-3/TRBV12-4 | CASRVAGGPYEQYF | TGTGCCAGCAGAGTAGCGGGAGGGCCCTACGAGCAGTACTTC
many | 15 | TRBJ2-7 | TRBD2 | TRBV12-3/TRBV12-4 | CASSYGLAVSYEQYF | TGTGCCAGCAGTTACGGACTAGCGGTATCCTACGAGCAGTACTTC
many | 16 | TRBJ1-1 | NA | TRBV30 | CAWSAPVGGRNTEAFF | TGTGCCTGGAGTGCGCCGGTCGGGGGTCGGAACACTGAAGCTTTCTTT
once | 14 | TRBJ1-1 | NA | TRBV6-1 | CASETSGGNTEAFF | TGTGCCAGCGAAACTTCCGGGGGGAACACTGAAGCTTTCTTT